Listed below are T cell receptor beta chains from one sample, sequenced in a study of radiotherapy plus CTLA-4 blockade in lung cancer. Produced via immunoSEQ multiplex PCR; TCRdb's table is partial and in-frame only. Among roughly 68,000 clones listed, over 65% were seen once. The sequenced sample was peripheral blood, obtained from a patient treated with radiotherapy plus ipilimumab. Source of these receptors: a human donor with non-small cell lung cancer who had a complete response to radiotherapy plus ipilimumab. Both conserved end residues are part of each CDR3. Each record gives: V gene, D gene, clone size, J gene, CDR3 protein, CDR3 DNA. The D gene is left open where the match is weak. Clone size is given for some rows only: seen once, a few or many times, or a class if the clone is expanded.

TRBV27	TRBD2	.	TRBJ2-1	CASSSGTSGSKNPYNEQFF	TGTGCCAGCAGTTCAGGGACTAGCGGGAGCAAGAACCCCTACAATGAGCAGTTCTTC
TRBV4-1	.	.	TRBJ2-1	CASSLTKRPGEQFF	TGCGCCAGCAGCCTAACCAAAAGGCCTGGTGAGCAGTTCTTC
TRBV5-1	TRBD1	once	TRBJ1-6	CASSPRTGRNSPLHF	TGCGCCAGCAGCCCAAGGACAGGGCGTAATTCACCCCTCCACTTT
TRBV4-3	TRBD1	few	TRBJ1-2	CASSEQGARFGYTF	TGCGCCAGCAGCGAACAGGGGGCGCGTTTTGGCTACACCTTC
TRBV5-4	.	.	TRBJ2-1	CASSQLSYNEQFF	TGTGCCAGCAGTCAGCTGTCCTACAATGAGCAGTTCTTC
TRBV11-2	.	once	TRBJ1-1	CASRGQRRMNTEAFF	TGTGCCAGCAGAGGACAGAGGCGCATGAACACTGAAGCTTTCTTT
TRBV2	.	.	TRBJ2-5	CASSDTRGQETQYF	TGTGCCAGCAGTGATACCCGGGGACAAGAGACCCAGTACTTC
TRBV5-5	TRBD1	.	TRBJ2-7	CASSPWSGGYEQYF	TGTGCCAGCAGCCCTTGGTCAGGGGGCTACGAGCAGTACTTC
TRBV4-3	TRBD2	.	TRBJ2-3	CASSQDRTSGGWDTQYF	TGCGCCAGCAGCCAAGATCGAACTAGCGGGGGGTGGGATACGCAGTATTTT
TRBV20-1	.	.	TRBJ1-2	CSANRDYGYTF	TGCAGTGCTAACCGGGACTATGGCTACACCTTC
TRBV7-8	.	.	TRBJ2-5	CASSFGGFRETQYF	TGTGCCAGCAGCTTCGGGGGATTCCGAGAGACCCAGTACTTC
TRBV18	TRBD1	few	TRBJ1-5	CASSIGTGLNQPQHF	TGTGCCAGCTCAATCGGGACAGGACTTAATCAGCCCCAGCATTTT
TRBV6-1	.	.	TRBJ1-1	CASSAGAGEAFF	TGTGCCAGCAGTGCGGGGGCCGGTGAAGCTTTCTTT
TRBV4-1	.	.	TRBJ2-3	CASSQGGGGSPDTQYF	TGCGCCAGCAGCCAAGGGGGTGGGGGGTCCCCAGATACGCAGTATTTT
TRBV7-2	.	.	TRBJ2-3	CASSLQEADTQYF	TGTGCCAGCAGCTTACAGGAGGCAGATACGCAGTATTTT
TRBV18	TRBD1	.	TRBJ2-5	CASSSQGEETQYF	TGTGCCAGCTCGTCACAGGGGGAGGAGACCCAGTACTTC
TRBV7-2	.	.	TRBJ2-3	CASSFTASDTQYF	TGTGCCAGCAGCTTCACCGCATCCGATACGCAGTATTTT
TRBV4-3	TRBD1	.	TRBJ1-1	CASSQTGLTEAFF	TGCGCCAGCAGCCAGACAGGGCTCACTGAAGCTTTCTTT
TRBV19	TRBD2	.	TRBJ2-3	CASSMGLADTQYF	TGTGCCAGTAGTATGGGACTAGCAGATACGCAGTATTTT
TRBV19	TRBD2	.	TRBJ2-1	CASSLTGTSAGDEQFF	TGTGCCAGTAGTTTGACCGGGACTAGCGCCGGCGATGAGCAGTTCTTC
TRBV30	TRBD2	.	TRBJ2-1	CAWSRVLAGDLRSEQFF	TGTGCCTGGAGTCGTGTGTTAGCGGGAGACCTCCGCTCTGAGCAGTTCTTC
TRBV4-1	TRBD2	.	TRBJ2-3	CASSLLAGASTDTQYF	TGCGCCAGCAGCCTTCTAGCGGGGGCGAGCACAGATACGCAGTATTTT
TRBV4-3	.	.	TRBJ1-1	CASSQEPLGGNTEAFF	TGCGCCAGCAGCCAAGAACCCTTGGGGGGGAACACTGAAGCTTTCTTT
TRBV6-1	.	.	TRBJ1-5	CASSDPDSPSYSNQPQHF	TGTGCCAGCAGTGATCCGGACAGCCCCTCCTATAGCAATCAGCCCCAGCATTTT
TRBV30	TRBD2	once	TRBJ2-1	CAWRSLAGYNEQFF	TGTGCCTGGAGGTCCCTAGCGGGTTATAATGAGCAGTTCTTC
TRBV5-1	TRBD2	.	TRBJ2-1	CASSLSGGEQFF	TGCGCCAGCAGCTTAAGCGGGGGGGAGCAGTTCTTC
TRBV5-1	.	.	TRBJ1-3	CASSSEGARRNTIYF	TGCGCCAGCAGCTCTGAAGGGGCGCGGAGAAACACCATATATTTT
TRBV4-1	TRBD1	few	TRBJ1-4	CASSNPRQGLNEKLFF	TGCGCCAGCAGCAACCCGCGACAGGGACTAAATGAAAAACTGTTTTTT
TRBV28	TRBD1	.	TRBJ1-1	CASRIFVGQGNMNTEAFF	TGTGCCAGCAGGATATTTGTCGGACAGGGCAACATGAACACTGAAGCTTTCTTT
TRBV9	.	few	TRBJ2-5	CASSVGRSQETQYF	TGTGCCAGCAGCGTCGGCAGGAGCCAAGAGACCCAGTACTTC
TRBV11-3	TRBD1	once	TRBJ2-1	CASSPNRGLYNEQFF	TGTGCCAGCAGCCCAAACAGGGGTCTCTACAATGAGCAGTTCTTC